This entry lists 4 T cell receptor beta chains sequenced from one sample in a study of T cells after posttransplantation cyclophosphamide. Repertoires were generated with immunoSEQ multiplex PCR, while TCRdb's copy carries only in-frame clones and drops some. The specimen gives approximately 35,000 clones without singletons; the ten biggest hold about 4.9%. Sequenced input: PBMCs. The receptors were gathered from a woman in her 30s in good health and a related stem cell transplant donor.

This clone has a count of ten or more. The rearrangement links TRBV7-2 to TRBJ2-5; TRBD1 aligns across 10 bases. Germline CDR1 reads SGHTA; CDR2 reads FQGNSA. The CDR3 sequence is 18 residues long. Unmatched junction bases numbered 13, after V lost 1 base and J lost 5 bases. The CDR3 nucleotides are TGTGCCAGCAGCTTAGTCGCGCCGGGACAGGGGTCTGGTGAGACCCAGTACTTC. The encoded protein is CASSLVAPGQGSGETQYF.

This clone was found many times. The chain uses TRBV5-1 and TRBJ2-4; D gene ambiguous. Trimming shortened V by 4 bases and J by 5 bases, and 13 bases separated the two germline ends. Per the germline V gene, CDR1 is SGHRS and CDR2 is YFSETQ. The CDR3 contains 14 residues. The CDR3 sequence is CASSLGAKENIQYF. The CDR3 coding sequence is TGCGCCAGCAGCCTAGGTGCGAAGGAAAACATTCAGTACTTC.

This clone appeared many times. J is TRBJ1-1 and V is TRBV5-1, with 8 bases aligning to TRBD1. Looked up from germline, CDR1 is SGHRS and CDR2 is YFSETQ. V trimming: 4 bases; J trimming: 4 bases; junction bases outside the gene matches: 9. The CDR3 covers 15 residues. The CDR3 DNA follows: TGCGCCAGCAGCACCGGACAGGGAAGTGGCACTGAAGCTTTCTTT. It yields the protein CASSTGQGSGTEAFF.

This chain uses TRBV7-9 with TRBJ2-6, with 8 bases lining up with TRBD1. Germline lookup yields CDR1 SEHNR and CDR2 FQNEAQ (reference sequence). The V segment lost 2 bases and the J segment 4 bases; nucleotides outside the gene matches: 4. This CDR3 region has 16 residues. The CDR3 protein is CASSLLDRAGANVLTF. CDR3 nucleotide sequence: TGTGCCAGCAGCTTATTGGACAGGGCGGGGGCCAACGTCCTGACTTTC.